The 8 T cell receptor beta chains given below trace back to one sample, sequenced in a study of shared clonotypes between healthy human individuals. Clones were read by immunoSEQ multiplex PCR, and TCRdb kept only the in-frame ones, dropping some. The table has 2.3 million or so clones, roughly 93% seen once; the top ten hold 0.39%. The source material was naive CD4+ T cells from PBMCs. Subset of the sample: CD45RA+ positively selected. The receptor source for this set is a man younger than 30 in good health. Some clones in this sample may be carry-over from other donors' samples.

This chain uses TRBV19 with TRBJ1-1; D remains unclear. V lost 5 bases and J lost 1, with 11 bases in between. This CDR3 has 14 residues. The germline gives CDR1 LNHDA, CDR2 SQIVND (reference sequence). Here the CDR3 DNA reads TGTGCCAGTAGTCCCGGACGGCCGAACACTGAAGCTTTCTTT. Protein: CASSPGRPNTEAFF.

V and J are TRBV4-2 and TRBJ1-3; D gene ambiguous. Between the trimmed V and J ends, which lost 1 base and 0 bases, there was a span of 7 bases. Germline CDR1 reads LGHNA; CDR2 reads YNFKEQ. The length of the CDR3 is 15 residues. CDR3 bases: TGTGCCAGCAGCCAAGTGGGGAGCTCTGGAAACACCATATATTTT. Translation gives CASSQVGSSGNTIYF.

The genes are TRBV6-5 and TRBJ1-5; D unclear. Germline assignment: CDR1 MNHEY and CDR2 SVGAGI. V lost 5 bases, J lost 4 bases, and 12 bases lay in between. The CDR3 is 14 residues long. In DNA form, the CDR3 reads TGTGCCAGCAGTGGAAGGGTTGGAAATCAGCCCCAGCATTTT. Its protein is CASSGRVGNQPQHF.

The CDR3 region is CASSIGRDRVYQPQHF. The DNA for the CDR3 is TGTGCCAGTAGTATAGGCCGGGACAGAGTTTATCAGCCCCAGCATTTT. The chain employs TRBV19 and TRBJ1-5; 7 bases agree with TRBD1. Per the germline V gene, CDR1 is LNHDA and CDR2 is SQIVND (reference sequence). After removal of 1 base from V and 5 bases from J, the junction contained 8 bases not matched to a gene. The CDR3 runs 16 residues.

In regard to this clone: Other DNA sequences within the sample encode an identical CDR3. The J gene is TRBJ1-5, the V gene TRBV5-1; weak D call: TRBD1 (5 bases). CDR1 is SGHRS and CDR2 is YFSETQ in the germline V gene. This CDR3 contains 14 residues. V was shortened by 2 bases and J by 3 bases, with 9 bases between the two germline ends. The CDR3 region has the DNA TGCGCCAGCAGCTTTGGGGGTTCCAATCAGCCCCAGCATTTT. Amino acids: CASSFGGSNQPQHF.

The chain employs TRBV4-3 and TRBJ2-3; no reliable D call. Trimming took 1 base from V and 2 from J, leaving 10 bases between them. CDR1 is LGHNA, CDR2 YSLEER, per germline. The CDR3 is 15 amino acids. In nucleotides, the CDR3 is TGCGCCAGCAGCCAAGGTTTGACCCTCACAGATACGCAGTATTTT. The encoded protein is CASSQGLTLTDTQYF.

J is TRBJ1-1 and V is TRBV27; the match to TRBD1 covers 7 bases. V was clipped by 5 bases and J by 5 bases; unmatched bases: 8. Germline V gene lookup returns CDR1 MNHEY and CDR2 SMNVEV (reference sequence). This CDR3 contains 14 residues. Written as DNA, the CDR3 is TGTGCCAGCAGTCAACAGGGGCGTCGGACTGAAGCTTTCTTT. Translated, it gives CASSQQGRRTEAFF.

Comment on this clone: Other nucleotide sequences from this sample produce the same CDR3. The rearrangement joins TRBV28 to TRBJ2-5, with unresolved D. V lost 2 bases, J lost 4 bases, and 5 bases lay in between. CDR3 size: 12 residues. Germline CDR1 and CDR2: MDHEN and SYDVKM. The CDR3 region has the DNA TGTGCCAGCAGTTTACGGGTAGAGACCCAGTACTTC. This encodes CASSLRVETQYF. Full variable domain (outside the CDR3, taken from reference TRBV28 and TRBJ2-5): DVKVTQSSRYLVKRTGEKVFLECVQDMDHENMFWYRQDPGLGLRLIYFSYDVKMKEKGDIPEGYSVSREKKERFSLILESASTNQTSMYLCASSLRVETQYFGPGTRLLVL.